This entry lists 13 T cell receptor beta chains sequenced from one sample in a study of shared clonotypes between healthy human individuals (dated by TCRdb to 2018 to 2021). Libraries were built with the immunoSEQ multiplex PCR assay. This is the immuneACCESS table as TCRdb keeps it, with only in-frame sequences that have V and J called. A part of the clones is gone; compared with another copy, unresolved V genes explain less than half, and the rest is unexplained. The sample contains about 2.1 million clones, roughly 91% of them found a single time. The ten largest clones represent around 1.7% of the sample. CD8 naive samples were CD45RO-negative cells positively selected for CCR7, giving a CD45RA+CCR7+ population that excluded TemRA cells. The material sequenced was naive CD8+ T cells from PBMCs. The cell subset or site label of this sample denotes: CD45RA+CCR7+. These receptors were obtained from a man aged 18 to 35 in good health. Some clones in this sample may be carry-over from other donors' samples.

This CDR3 reads CASMESPEAFF. The CDR3 DNA reads TGTGCCAGTATGGAAAGTCCTGAAGCTTTCTTT. The chain joins TRBV19 to TRBJ1-1; no firm D call. The V end lost 7 bases, the J end lost 6 bases, and 9 bases lay between the germline ends. The CDR3 length is 11 residues. CDR1 LNHDA and CDR2 SQIVND come from the germline V gene (reference sequence).

V gene TRBV7-9 combines with J gene TRBJ2-2, with 10 positions matching TRBD1. The J segment lost 6 bases and the V segment lost 7 bases, leaving 14 bases of the junction unmatched. Germline assignment: CDR1 SEHNR and CDR2 FQNEAQ (reference sequence). The CDR3 has 17 residues. Written as DNA, the CDR3 is TGTGCCAGCACCCTCTCATTGAGACAGGGGGCCGCCGGGGAGCTGTTTTTT. Residues: CASTLSLRQGAAGELFF.

The chain combines TRBV5-1 with TRBJ2-2, with D unresolved. The V end was cut by 2 bases, the J end by 7 bases, with 18 bases between. Germline CDR1 reads SGHRS; CDR2 reads YFSETQ. CDR3 length equals 16 residues. CDR3 nucleotides: TGCGCCAGCAGCTTCACCTTACTCCCTTCGGACGGGGAGCTGTTTTTT. Protein sequence: CASSFTLLPSDGELFF.

CDR3 protein: CASSQPGTWGEQFF. For the CDR3, the DNA is TGTGCCAGCAGCCAACCCGGAACATGGGGTGAGCAGTTCTTC. The V gene is TRBV4-2, the J gene TRBJ2-1; D unclear. Germline V gives CDR1 LGHNA, CDR2 YNFKEQ. The CDR3 totals 14 residues. Trimming took 2 bases from V and 9 from J, leaving 14 bases between them.

The chain joins TRBV11-3 to TRBJ2-7, with TRBD2 matching over 11 bases. The germline CDR1 and CDR2 sequences are SGHNT and YENEEA. V gave up 9 bases and J gave up 1 base; unmatched junction bases: 8. The CDR3 runs to 15 residues. The CDR3, as DNA: TGTGCCAGTTCTGAGGCTAGCGGGGGGTCCTACGAGCAGTACTTC. Translating gives CASSEASGGSYEQYF.

V gene TRBV5-1 combines with J gene TRBJ2-7; perhaps TRBD1 as D (6 bases). Germline lookup yields CDR1 SGHRS and CDR2 YFSETQ. The ends were cut back, 2 bases at V and 1 base at J, with 19 bases in the middle. This CDR3 is built from 17 residues. DNA for the CDR3: TGCGCCAGCAGCTTACCGATACAACAGGGTCCGTCCTACGAGCAGTACTTC. Amino acid sequence: CASSLPIQQGPSYEQYF.

This clone was counted only a few times. Other DNA sequences in this specimen translate into the identical CDR3. This chain links TRBV30 with TRBJ1-1; no definite D call. Germline lookup yields CDR1 GTSNPN and CDR2 SVGIG (reference sequence). The CDR3 has 11 amino acids. Trimming cost V 2 bases and J 8 bases, with 9 bases left between them. The CDR3 loop reads CAWSTGLEAFF. The CDR3, as DNA: TGTGCCTGGAGTACCGGTTTAGAAGCTTTCTTT.

V and J are TRBV7-9 and TRBJ2-1; TRBD1 might be the D (6 bases). Germline V gene sequence: CDR1 SEHNR, CDR2 FQNEAQ (reference sequence). V was shortened by 4 bases and J by 9 bases, with 16 bases between the two germline ends. This CDR3 has 14 residues. In DNA, the CDR3 is TGTGCCAGCAGCTCGGGTGACAGGTTCTTTGAGCAGTTCTTC. Its protein is CASSSGDRFFEQFF.

This chain connects TRBV7-2 to TRBJ2-7, with 11 bases identical to TRBD2. The J segment lost 0 bases and the V segment lost 5 bases, leaving 6 bases of the junction unmatched. Germline-derived CDR1 and CDR2 are SGHTA and FQGNSA. CDR3 length equals 16 residues. CDR3 in amino acids: CASSPGTSGYSYEQYF. CDR3 coding DNA: TGTGCCAGCAGCCCCGGGACTAGCGGATACTCCTACGAGCAGTACTTC.

The chain combines TRBV19 with TRBJ1-4, with 8 bases aligning to TRBD1. Germline loops: CDR1 LNHDA, CDR2 SQIVND (reference sequence). CDR3 length: 14 amino acids. The V and J ends lost 9 bases and 8 bases, in that order; junction bases with no gene match: 11. CDR3 nucleotides: TGTGCCAGCTTCGGACAGGGCTATAAGGAAAAACTGTTTTTT. This encodes CASFGQGYKEKLFF. Full variable domain (missing parts from reference TRBV19 and TRBJ1-4): DGGITQSPKYLFRKEGQNVTLSCEQNLNHDAMYWYRQDPGQGLRLIYYSQIVNDFQKGDIAEGYSVSREKKESFPLTVTSAQKNPTAFYLCASFGQGYKEKLFFGSGTQLSVL.

This chain connects TRBV13 to TRBJ2-1; D may be TRBD1 or TRBD2 (6 bases each). Germline V lookup: CDR1 PRHDT, CDR2 FYEKMQ (reference sequence). The V gene lost 1 base and the J gene lost 6 bases, with 13 bases spanning the gap. The CDR3 contains 15 residues. CDR3 residues: CASSLEGGHPNEQFF. In nucleotides, the CDR3 is TGTGCCAGCAGCTTAGAAGGGGGGCATCCCAATGAGCAGTTCTTC.

The chain is built from TRBV28 and TRBJ2-1, with a weak D call TRBD1 (6 bases). The CDR3 spans 14 residues. In germline, CDR1 is MDHEN, CDR2 SYDVKM. The V end was cut by 2 bases, the J end by 8 bases, with 13 bases between. CDR3 region: CASSLGYRADEQFF. The CDR3 nucleotides read TGTGCCAGCAGTTTAGGATACAGGGCGGATGAGCAGTTCTTC.

V usage is TRBV5-1 and J usage is TRBJ2-7; the D gene is possibly TRBD1 (6 bases). Per the germline V gene, CDR1 is SGHRS and CDR2 is YFSETQ. CDR3 length equals 14 residues. V was clipped by 4 bases and J by 3 bases, with 14 bases between them. The CDR3 DNA reads TGCGCCAGCAGCCCCTCGACAGGCGACTACGAGCAGTACTTC. Its translation is CASSPSTGDYEQYF.